The clone carrying this T cell receptor (beta chain) was detected ten times or more. Its specificity is not known. This could be a read error, since a much larger clone is one nucleotide away. This CDR3 region has 11 residues. Germline lookup yields CDR1 SGHAT and CDR2 FQNNGV. V lost 4 bases and J 3 bases, leaving 4 bases between the germline ends. The sample originates from a study of Graves' ophthalmopathy and Graves' hyperthyroidism. Whole-study context: Researchers obtained peripheral blood at initial diagnosis, before any treatment had begun.

Overall study findings and caveats: Its predictions of ophthalmopathy progression gave the model roughly 71% sensitivity and 72% to 80% specificity. A majority of expanded thyroid clonotypes exceeding 0.001 frequency were likewise present in blood. A model built from 13 signatures distinguished ophthalmopathy from stable hyperthyroidism with about 86% sensitivity and approximately 80% specificity.

Researchers took RNA transcripts and amplified TCR beta CDR3 regions from them. First-round RT-PCR employed HTBI primers, with a second-round multiplex PCR after it. Via MiXCR, TCRdb re-called the multiplex PCR reads, giving one row per CDR3 protein. The table records 300,000 to 350,000 distinct CDR3 sequences, roughly 15% of them present only once. The receptor was derived from an adult man with Graves' ophthalmopathy. Sample: peripheral blood. The V gene is TRBV11-2, the J gene TRBJ2-7; D not certain. CDR3 protein: CASSSHYEQYF. CDR3 bases: TGTGCCAGCAGCTCACACTACGAGCAGTACTTC.